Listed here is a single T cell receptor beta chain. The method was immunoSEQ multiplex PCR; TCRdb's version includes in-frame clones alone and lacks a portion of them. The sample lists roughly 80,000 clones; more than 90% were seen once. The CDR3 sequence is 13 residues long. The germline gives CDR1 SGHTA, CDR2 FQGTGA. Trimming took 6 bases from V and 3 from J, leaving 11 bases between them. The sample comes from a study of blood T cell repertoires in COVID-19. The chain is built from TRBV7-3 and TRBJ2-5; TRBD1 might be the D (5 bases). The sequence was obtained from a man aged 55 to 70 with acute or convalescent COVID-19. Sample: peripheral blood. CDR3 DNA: TGTGCCAGCAGTCTAACCAGGGAAGAGACCCAGTACTTC. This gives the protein CASSLTREETQYF.